These 16 T cell receptor beta chains were all obtained from the same sample, sequenced in a study of T-cell memory formation after mild COVID-19. One entry per CDR3 protein results from TCRdb running MiXCR on the 5' RACE reads. The sample gives 170,000 or so distinct CDR3 sequences, 20% to 25% of which show up once; more than 20% is in the top ten. The material sequenced was PBMCs or a T cell subset sorted from them (not recorded which). The receptors stem from an adult woman who had mild COVID-19 (a few samples of this study predate the infection). Cell type and time point are not known.

CDR3 nucleotide sequence: TGTGCCAGCAGCTCTCACTTGACTAGCGGCTACTACGAGCAGTACTTC. Protein sequence: CASSSHLTSGYYEQYF. V is TRBV7-9 and J is TRBJ2-7; TRBD2 aligns across 9 bases. The V and J ends lost 4 bases and 3 bases, in that order; junction bases with no gene match: 10. There are 16 residues in the CDR3. Germline CDR1 SEHNR, CDR2 FQNEAQ (reference sequence).

The genes are TRBV9 and TRBJ2-2, with 7 bases lining up with TRBD1. This CDR3 has 12 residues. Per germline, CDR1 SGDLS and CDR2 YYNGEE. With V trimmed by 4 bases and J by 16 bases, 10 bases remained unmatched. CDR3 in amino acids: CASSPRTGRGFF. In nucleotides, the CDR3 is TGTGCCAGCAGCCCCCGGACAGGAAGGGGGTTTTTT.

The chain uses TRBV7-2 and TRBJ1-1; D might be TRBD1 (5 bases). Germline V gene sequence: CDR1 SGHTA, CDR2 FQGNSA. The V end lost 5 bases, the J end lost 8 bases, and 21 bases lay between the germline ends. The length of the CDR3 is 15 residues. The CDR3 nucleotides are TGTGCCAGCAGCGATCAACCGTCGGGGGGACTCGAAGCTTTCTTT. This codes for CASSDQPSGGLEAFF.

The chain joins TRBV4-3 to TRBJ2-1, with 13 bases matching TRBD2. Germline V CDR1 and CDR2: LGHNA, YSLEER. The V gene end was trimmed by 5 bases and the J gene end by 8 bases; junction bases not matched to a gene: 6. There are 15 residues in the CDR3. Here the CDR3 DNA reads TGCGCCAGCAGCGACGGACTAGCGGGAGTGGATGAGCAGTTCTTC. Residues: CASSDGLAGVDEQFF.

This chain joins TRBV5-4 and TRBJ2-7; no firm D call. V was trimmed by 0 bases and J by 6 bases, leaving 7 bases between them. This CDR3 comprises 12 residues. Looked up from germline, CDR1 is SGHNT and CDR2 is YYREEE (reference sequence). The DNA of the CDR3 is TGTGCCAGCAGCTTGGGTGGGCTCGAGCAGTACTTC. It codes for CASSLGGLEQYF.

This clonotype appeared a few times. The chain uses TRBV2 and TRBJ1-4, with TRBD1 identical over 8 bases. The CDR3 consists of 14 residues. Trimming cost V 6 bases and J 8 bases; bases outside gene matches: 8. Germline CDR1 is SNHLY and CDR2 is FYNNEI. CDR3 sequence reads: CASSGDRSYEKLFF. The CDR3 DNA reads as TGTGCCAGCAGCGGGGACAGGTCGTACGAAAAACTGTTTTTT.

The rearrangement uses TRBV7-2 and TRBJ2-7; 8 nucleotides agree with TRBD2. Germline-derived CDR1 and CDR2 are SGHTA and FQGNSA. CDR3 size: 12 residues. Unmatched junction bases numbered 3, after V lost 4 bases and J lost 7 bases. The CDR3 nucleotides are TGTGCCAGCAGCTCAGCGGGGGTGGAGCAGTACTTC. Protein product: CASSSAGVEQYF.

This clonotype was counted only a few times. The chain is built from TRBV24-1 and TRBJ2-3, with D possibly being TRBD2 (6 bases). Germline V gene lookup returns CDR1 KGHDR and CDR2 SFDVKD. Trimming stripped 7 bases from V and 5 bases from J, with 18 bases between. This CDR3 contains 15 residues. In DNA, the CDR3 is TGTGCCACCAGCCCTATCGGCGGGGACGGAGATACGCAGTATTTT. This sequence encodes CATSPIGGDGDTQYF.

This sequence joins TRBV29-1 and TRBJ2-1, with 10 positions matching TRBD2. CDR1 and CDR2 from the germline V gene are SQVTM and ANQGSEA. The CDR3 extends over 13 amino acids. After removal of 7 bases from V and 4 bases from J, the junction contained 4 bases not matched to a gene. In nucleotides, the CDR3 is TGCAGCGGGCTAGCGGGAGTTTACAATGAGCAGTTCTTC. Translation gives CSGLAGVYNEQFF.

This clonotype appeared a few times. The chain has TRBV3-1 and TRBJ2-5; 7 nucleotides line up with TRBD2. This CDR3 has 15 residues. The V gene end was trimmed by 1 base and the J gene end by 1 base; junction bases not matched to a gene: 3. Looked up from germline, CDR1 is LGHDT and CDR2 is YNNKEL (reference sequence). The CDR3, as DNA: TGTGCCAGCAGCCAAGGAGCGGGGTCCCAAGAGACCCAGTACTTC. Amino acids: CASSQGAGSQETQYF.

The chain couples TRBV5-1 to TRBJ2-7; TRBD1 matches at 7 bases. After removal of 2 bases from V and 2 bases from J, the junction contained 1 base not matched to a gene. From germline, CDR1 is SGHRS and CDR2 YFSETQ. This CDR3 is 13 amino acids long. CDR3: CASSFTGAYEQYF. Here the CDR3 DNA reads TGCGCCAGCAGCTTCACAGGGGCCTACGAGCAGTACTTC.

The rearrangement uses TRBV29-1 and TRBJ2-2; D ambiguous. Germline CDR1 SQVTM, CDR2 ANQGSEA. This CDR3 is built from 14 residues. Trimming cost V 4 bases and J 1 base, with 10 bases left between them. In nucleotides, the CDR3 is TGCAGCGTTGTTGGAGATGTGAACACCGGGGAGCTGTTTTTT. Its translation is CSVVGDVNTGELFF.

This clonotype was recorded a few times. The chain uses TRBV7-9 and TRBJ2-2; D remains ambiguous. CDR3 size: 15 residues. Between the trimmed V and J ends, which lost 0 bases and 0 bases, there was a span of 5 bases. Germline V CDR1 and CDR2: SEHNR, FQNEAQ (reference sequence). In nucleotides, the CDR3 is TGTGCCAGCAGCTTAGCGCGCACGAACACCGGGGAGCTGTTTTTT. This gives the protein CASSLARTNTGELFF.

V is TRBV7-9 and J is TRBJ1-1; TRBD1 matches 8 bases. Trimming cost V 10 bases and J 5 bases; bases outside gene matches: 9. CDR1 is SEHNR, CDR2 FQNEAQ, per germline (reference sequence). CDR3 length equals 13 residues. CDR3 in DNA: TGTGCCACCTACCCCCAGGGGGCTACTGAAGCTTTCTTT. Encoded protein: CATYPQGATEAFF.

The J gene is TRBJ2-5, the V gene TRBV15, with D possibly TRBD2 on 7 matching bases. Trimming cost V 1 base and J 3 bases, with 9 bases left between them. From germline, CDR1 is LNHNV and CDR2 YYDKDF (reference sequence). The CDR3 has 14 residues. CDR3 coding DNA: TGTGCCACCAGCAGAGCGGGGGGCAAAGAGACCCAGTACTTC. Translating it yields CATSRAGGKETQYF. The whole variable domain, filled in from reference TRBV15 and TRBJ2-5, reads DAMVIQNPRYQVTQFGKPVTLSCSQTLNHNVMYWYQQKSSQAPKLLFHYYDKDFNNEADTPDNFQSRRPNTSFCFLDIRSPGLGDTAMYLCATSRAGGKETQYFGPGTRLLVL.

The V gene is TRBV7-6, the J gene TRBJ1-3; 9 nucleotides align to TRBD1. The CDR3 is 15 residues long. CDR1 is SGHVS and CDR2 is FNYEAQ in the germline V gene. J lost 3 bases, V lost 4 bases, and 4 bases had no gene match. This chain's CDR3 is CASSYDRGFGNTIYF. In DNA form, the CDR3 reads TGTGCCAGCAGCTACGACAGGGGGTTTGGAAACACCATATATTTT.